A single sample is the source of the 17 T cell receptor beta chains below, sequenced in a study of patients and donors after allogeneic stem cell transplantation. TCRdb recomputed calls from the RT-PCR reads with MiXCR, one row per CDR3 protein. The sample consists of more than 150,000 distinct CDR3 sequences, 41% of them appearing once. The sequenced material came from blood, either unsorted or a sorted T cell fraction (not recorded which). The receptors originated from a human donor who was either an allogeneic HSCT recipient or a stem cell or donor lymphocyte infusion donor (not recorded which). It is not recorded whose cells these are; they may come from a transplant donor.

V gene TRBV6-2 or TRBV6-3 combines with J gene TRBJ2-2; D is possibly TRBD2 (6 bases). This CDR3 region has 16 residues. The V end was cut by 5 bases, the J end by 7 bases, with 20 bases between. From germline, CDR1 is MNHEY and CDR2 SVGEGT. CDR3 DNA sequence: TGTGCCAGCAGTCCTCCAGGGCTAGCGAACGGCGGGGAGCTGTTTTTT. This sequence encodes CASSPPGLANGGELFF.

J is TRBJ2-3 and V is TRBV7-8, with 11 bases that match TRBD2. The length of the CDR3 is 15 residues. Germline V gene sequence: CDR1 SGHVS, CDR2 FQNEAQ. V shed 2 bases, J shed 4 bases, and the junction held 2 bases outside the gene matches. CDR3 sequence (DNA): TGTGCCAGCAGCTTAACTAGCGGGAGATCAGATACGCAGTATTTT. Its translation: CASSLTSGRSDTQYF.

In this sample, this clonotype turned up a few times. The V call is TRBV12-3 or TRBV12-4, the J call TRBJ1-2; no reliable D call. The V and J ends lost 4 bases and 4 bases respectively, with 10 bases between them. CDR3 length: 13 amino acids. The CDR3 reads CASSSLWGYGYTF. DNA for the CDR3: TGTGCCAGCAGTTCCCTGTGGGGCTATGGCTACACCTTC.

This chain uses TRBV13 with TRBJ2-3; 8 positions agree with TRBD1. The V and J ends lost 6 bases and 6 bases, in that order; junction bases with no gene match: 8. Germline V gives CDR1 PRHDT, CDR2 FYEKMQ (reference sequence). This CDR3 contains 14 residues. The CDR3 sequence: CASSRTGRVDTQYF. For the CDR3, the DNA is TGTGCCAGCAGTCGGACAGGGAGAGTCGATACGCAGTATTTT.

This chain connects TRBV3-1 to TRBJ1-2; possibly TRBD1 for D (6 bases). Germline values: CDR1 LGHDT, CDR2 YNNKEL (reference sequence). CDR3 length: 16 amino acids. Trimming pared 1 base from V and 2 bases from J, leaving 14 bases between. The CDR3 sequence: CASSQVGGQQNYGYTF. Here the CDR3 DNA reads TGTGCCAGCAGCCAAGTCGGGGGGCAACAAAACTATGGCTACACCTTC.

V is TRBV6-2 or TRBV6-3 and J is TRBJ2-7, with TRBD1 matching over 7 bases. The trim removed 6 bases at V and 0 bases at J, leaving 2 bases unmatched. CDR1 MNHEY and CDR2 SVGEGT come from the germline V gene. The CDR3 sequence is 13 residues long. CDR3 protein: CASRGTASYEQYF. The CDR3 DNA sequence: TGTGCCAGCAGGGGGACAGCCTCCTACGAGCAGTACTTC.

DNA for the CDR3: TGTGCCAGCAGCTTAAGTCAGCTGAGCTCCTACAATGAGCAGTTCTTC. This sequence encodes CASSLSQLSSYNEQFF. The chain recombines TRBV7-9 with TRBJ2-1; D gene uncertain. The germline gives CDR1 SEHNR, CDR2 FQNEAQ (reference sequence). CDR3 length: 16 amino acids. V was cut by 2 bases and J by 0 bases, with 11 bases left in between.

The CDR3 DNA is TGTGCCAGCAGCTCGTGCCCTGGACACCCCTACGAGCAGTACTTC. As protein: CASSSCPGHPYEQYF. The V gene is TRBV7-9, the J gene TRBJ2-7, with a tentative D call TRBD1 (5 bases). Trimming took 4 bases from V and 2 from J, leaving 15 bases between them. Germline assignment: CDR1 SEHNR and CDR2 FQNEAQ (reference sequence). The CDR3 is 15 amino acids.

The gene calls are TRBV5-6 and TRBJ2-5; the match to TRBD2 covers 8 bases. V dropped 2 bases and J dropped 4; count of bases not matched to a gene: 4. The CDR3 has 14 amino acids. CDR1 SGHDT and CDR2 YYEEEE come from the germline V gene. DNA for the CDR3: TGTGCCAGCAGCTTAGTAGCGGGAATAGAGACCCAGTACTTC. The encoded protein is CASSLVAGIETQYF.

The V call is TRBV21-1, the J call TRBJ1-1; TRBD1, the table's D call, lacks a check against the DNA. TRBV21-1 is assigned pseudogene status. The CDR3 is 16 amino acids. CDR3 amino acids: CASTPGGLQSNTEAFF. The DNA of the CDR3 is TGTGCCAGCACCCCAGGGGGTCTACAGTCCAACACTGAAGCTTTCTTT.

There are a few counts of this clonotype. The chain recombines TRBV6-6 with TRBJ1-2, with 12 bases that match TRBD1. Trimming removed 4 bases from V and 6 bases from J; junction bases left unmatched: 9. Germline loops: CDR1 MNHNY, CDR2 SVGAGI (reference sequence). The CDR3 has 16 amino acids. CDR3 sequence reads: CASSFLPGQGADGYTF. The CDR3, as DNA: TGTGCCAGCAGTTTCCTACCGGGACAGGGGGCGGATGGCTACACCTTC.

This clonotype was picked up a small number of times. The chain joins TRBV4-3 to TRBJ2-6; no clear D. The CDR3 spans 18 residues. Germline lookup yields CDR1 LGHNA and CDR2 YSLEER. Trimming left V 0 bases short and J 2 bases short, with 14 bases between. The CDR3 loop is CASSQDPLAFTGANVLTF. CDR3 coding DNA: TGCGCCAGCAGCCAAGATCCACTCGCATTTACTGGGGCCAACGTCCTGACTTTC.

This clonotype was picked up a small number of times. The gene calls are TRBV7-9 and TRBJ1-2, with 7 positions matching TRBD1. Germline loops: CDR1 SEHNR, CDR2 FQNEAQ (reference sequence). The CDR3 consists of 14 residues. The J segment lost 4 bases and the V segment lost 4 bases, leaving 6 bases of the junction unmatched. CDR3: CASSSRDSSYGYTF. In DNA form, the CDR3 reads TGTGCCAGCAGCTCTCGGGACAGTTCCTATGGCTACACCTTC.

The V gene is TRBV10-3, the J gene TRBJ2-1; TRBD1 matches 8 bases. Germline values: CDR1 ENHRY, CDR2 SYGVKD. J gave up 7 bases and V 4 bases, and 6 bases lay outside the gene matches. The CDR3 extends over 14 amino acids. CDR3 region: CAISGAGGRNEQFF. Here the CDR3 DNA reads TGTGCCATCAGTGGGGCAGGGGGCAGGAATGAGCAGTTCTTC.

V gene TRBV6-2 or TRBV6-3 combines with J gene TRBJ2-7; weak D call: TRBD2 (5 bases). There are 14 residues in the CDR3. Germline V gene data show CDR1 as MNHEY and CDR2 as SVGEGT. Trimming cost V 5 bases and J 3 bases, with 14 bases left between them. The CDR3: CASSHHIRDYEQYF. CDR3 in DNA: TGTGCCAGCAGTCACCATATCCGGGACTACGAGCAGTACTTC.

The V gene is TRBV4-3, the J gene TRBJ1-1; D ambiguous. The length of the CDR3 is 13 residues. The ends were cut back, 0 bases at V and 8 bases at J, with 10 bases in the middle. The germline V gene encodes CDR1 LGHNA and CDR2 YSLEER. The CDR3 here is CASSQDSVTEAFF. The CDR3 coding sequence is TGCGCCAGCAGCCAAGATTCAGTTACAGAAGCTTTCTTT.

This rearrangement joins TRBV24-1 to TRBJ2-7; D call uncertain. Trimming pared 3 bases from V and 5 bases from J, leaving 7 bases between. This CDR3 is 12 amino acids long. The germline CDR1 and CDR2 sequences are KGHDR and SFDVKD. CDR3 loop: CATSDPFNEQYF. CDR3 sequence (DNA): TGTGCCACCAGTGATCCCTTTAACGAGCAGTACTTC.